This TCR beta chain originates from a study of blood T cell repertoires in COVID-19. Study summary: Acute and convalescent COVID-19 specimens originated in the United States, Italy and Spain. Nucleic acid was either cDNA or gDNA, and it came from T cells, B-cell-depleted T cells, or PBMCs.

CDR3 size: 17 residues. V gave up 5 bases and J gave up 4 bases, with 21 bases separating them. Germline CDR1 SGHTA, CDR2 FQGNSA. Authors' processing steps: Amplified reference gene primers provided the basis for estimating nucleated cell counts. TCRdb's table, derived via immunoSEQ multiplex PCR, lists solely in-frame clones and lacks some. V and J calls and clone size are as listed in that table; D and trimming were resolved from the DNA. This sample yields 300,000 to 350,000 clones, of which almost 90% are seen a single time; approximately 2.9% belongs to the top ten. Followed over time, Seattle patients had been enrolled while infection was active.

Sequenced material: peripheral blood. This sequence was found in a woman between 25 and 40 years old with COVID-19, enrolled during active disease. This chain links TRBV7-2 with TRBJ2-1; TRBD1 might be the D (5 bases). CDR3 loop: CASSQGVSAGEYNEQFF. DNA for the CDR3: TGTGCCAGCAGCCAGGGCGTTTCGGCTGGGGAATACAATGAGCAGTTCTTC.